This T cell receptor beta chain is drawn from a study of T cell changes during pregnancy in multiple sclerosis. The repertoire was sequenced with immunoSEQ multiplex PCR; TCRdb's copy has only in-frame clones and lacks some. The data contain tens of thousands of clones, about 90% of them seen just once; the ten biggest clones take up roughly 0.47%. This CDR3 spans 18 amino acids. Germline CDR1 MGHRA, CDR2 YSYEKL. V shed 1 base, J shed 2 bases, and the junction held 9 bases outside the gene matches. The specimen was CD4+ T cells from peripheral blood mononuclear cells, collected in the third trimester of pregnancy. The V gene is TRBV4-1, the J gene TRBJ2-3; 10 bases map to TRBD2. The clonotype was recovered from a female donor with multiple sclerosis, enrolled in a pregnancy study. CDR3 residues: CASSQGLVSGGATDTQYF. The CDR3 DNA reads as TGCGCCAGCAGCCAAGGCTTAGTGAGCGGGGGGGCCACAGATACGCAGTATTTT.